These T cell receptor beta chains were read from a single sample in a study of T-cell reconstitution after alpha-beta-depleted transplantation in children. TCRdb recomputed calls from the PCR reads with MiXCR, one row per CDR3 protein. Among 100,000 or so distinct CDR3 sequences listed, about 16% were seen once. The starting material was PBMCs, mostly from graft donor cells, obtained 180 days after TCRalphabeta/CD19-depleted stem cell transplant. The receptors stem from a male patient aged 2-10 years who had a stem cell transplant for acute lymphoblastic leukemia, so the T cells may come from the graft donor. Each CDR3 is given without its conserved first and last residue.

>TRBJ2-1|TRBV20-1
SASGWGAPNEQF
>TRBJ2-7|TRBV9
ASSPWDGYEQY
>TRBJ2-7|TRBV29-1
SVTSANYEQY
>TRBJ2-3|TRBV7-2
ASSLEGLAGGQY
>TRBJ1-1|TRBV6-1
ASSGQGKAF
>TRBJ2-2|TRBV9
ASSPMAPSGGGELF
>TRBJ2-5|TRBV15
ATSRDTQRQETQY
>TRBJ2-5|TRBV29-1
SVGFLAGQETQY
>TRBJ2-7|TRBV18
ASSPSGTGFSYEQY
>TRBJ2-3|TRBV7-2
ASSLGQGREDTQY
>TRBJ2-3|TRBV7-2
ASSSPGLGPA
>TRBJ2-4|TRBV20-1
SARDGWEDKNIQY
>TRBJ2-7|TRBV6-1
ASSRQVAYEQY
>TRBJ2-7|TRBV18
ASSPRPSSEQY
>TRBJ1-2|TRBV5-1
ASSLAARSPNYGYT
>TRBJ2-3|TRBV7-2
ASSSFPGGPADTQY
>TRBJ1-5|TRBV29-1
SVADSHSNQPQH
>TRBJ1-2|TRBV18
ASSPGGDYGYT
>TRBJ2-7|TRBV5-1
ASSLGQFSEQY
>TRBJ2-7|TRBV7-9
ASSLAGTYEQY
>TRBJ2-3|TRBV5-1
ASSVERGATDTQY
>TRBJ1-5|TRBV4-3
ASSLEAGSNQPQH
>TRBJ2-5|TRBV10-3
AISHGTDQETQY
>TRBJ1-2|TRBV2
ASSDSLDYGYP
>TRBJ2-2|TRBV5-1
ASSLLRQESTGELF
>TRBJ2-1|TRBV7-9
ASSPSSLAEYGEQF
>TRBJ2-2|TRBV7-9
ASSDGLSTGELF
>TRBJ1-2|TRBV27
ASSLSLTYGYT
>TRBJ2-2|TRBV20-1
SARDRNTGELF
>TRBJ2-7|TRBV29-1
SVGDYYEQY
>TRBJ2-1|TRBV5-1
ASSLAPADASLYNEQF
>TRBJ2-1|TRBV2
ASSKGGSEQF
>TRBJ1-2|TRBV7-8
ASSFSRDRFYGYT
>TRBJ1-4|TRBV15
ATSRARPEKLF
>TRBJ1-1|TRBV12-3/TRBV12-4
ASSLAQPGVRMNTEAF
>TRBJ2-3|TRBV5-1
ASSAGGARTDTQY
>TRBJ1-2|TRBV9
ASSVDRGNYGYT
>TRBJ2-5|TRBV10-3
AISEWLMSKTQY
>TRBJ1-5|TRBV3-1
ASSHRGSQPQH
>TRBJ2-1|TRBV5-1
ASSLRMPGLLNEQF
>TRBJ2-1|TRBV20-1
SARRTPEAGATYNEQF
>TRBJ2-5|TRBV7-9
ASSSGQSQETQY
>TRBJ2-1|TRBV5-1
ASSFRDRALYNEQF
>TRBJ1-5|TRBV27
ASSFGRTEPQH
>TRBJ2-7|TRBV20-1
SAKPPGPPYEQY
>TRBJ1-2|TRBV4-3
ASSQGQGLNYGYT
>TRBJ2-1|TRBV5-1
ASSFGWDVVFGEQF
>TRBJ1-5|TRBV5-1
ASRTDPYQPQH
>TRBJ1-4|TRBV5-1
ASSTDLIRDEKLF
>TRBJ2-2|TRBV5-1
ASSLAGTGTGELF
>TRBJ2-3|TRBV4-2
ASSPTGPSTDTQY
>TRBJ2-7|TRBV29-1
SVVGTAGTAYEQY
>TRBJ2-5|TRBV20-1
SARGGGLSETQY
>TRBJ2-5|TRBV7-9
ASSLRDSNKTQY
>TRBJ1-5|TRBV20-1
SARADSNQPQH
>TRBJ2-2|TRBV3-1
ASSQDLSGRTGELF